This TCR beta chain was obtained from a study of regulatory T cells in long-lasting Graves disease. The ends lost 6 bases at V and 9 bases at J; junction bases unmatched: 7. The CDR3 contains 15 residues. This clonotype was counted at least ten times. The time point is: newly diagnosed GD, antithyroid drugs for less than 3 months. RNA from PBMCs was the source of the TCR library. Around 9 milliliters of peripheral blood were drawn into EDTA tubes. The TCR beta library used iRepertoire HTBI primers with Arm-PCR amplification of CDR3. Via MiXCR, TCRdb re-called the multiplex PCR reads, giving one row per CDR3 protein. Of more than 400,000 distinct CDR3 sequences in the sample, about 16% were seen once. The sample also formed part of further work on T cells in Graves' hyperthyroidism and ophthalmopathy. As that study records: TCR CDR3 underwent first-round RT-PCR with the HTBI primer set. For ophthalmopathy, model prediction preceded onset by a median 6.5 months.

This chain links TRBV12-3 or TRBV12-4 with TRBJ2-1; 14 bases are shared with TRBD2. The TCR was taken from a man aged 40-55 years with Graves disease. Source: peripheral blood mononuclear cells (PBMCs), taken at new diagnosis, from a patient treated with antithyroid drugs. For the CDR3, the DNA is TGTGCCAGCAGCCGACGGACTAGCGGGAGGACTGAGCAGTTCTTC. This codes for CASSRRTSGRTEQFF.